Detailed here is one TCR beta chain. Its binding antigen is unknown. Per-base quality was not reported, and no clone a single base away is much larger than it. The sample comes from a study of tumor-infiltrating lymphocytes in primary liver carcinoma (dated by TCRdb to 2015 to 2018). Regarding the study in general: Of the five patients (three men and two women, aged 30 to 69 years), four had hepatocellular carcinoma and one had combined HCC and intrahepatic cholangiocarcinoma. Technical replicate repertoires showed high reproducibility, with mean shared-clone rates roughly 0.87 and correlation coefficients above 0.95. The tumors of the five patients were staged as T1-T3 N0M0, with maximum diameters ranging from roughly 4 to 10 cm. TCRbeta repertoire sequencing covered about 35 specimens from 5 patients: 25 or so tumor regions, 5 adjacent noncancerous liver tissues and 5 peripheral blood samples. The 20 to 25 tumor region samples were profiled with Agilent mRNA microarrays so that TCRbeta repertoire diversity could be related to the local molecular phenotype. Across five regions of each liver tumor, along with adjacent normal tissue and blood, the study brought together TCRbeta repertoire sequencing, expression microarrays and whole-exome sequencing. Samples yielded roughly 3.5 to 8 million productive TCRbeta reads; read depth did not differ significantly between tissue types.

Starting from about 500 ng total RNA, TCRbeta-specific cDNA was produced by reverse transcription with a constant-region primer and ProtoScript II reverse transcriptase. TCRbeta libraries were built with three nested multiplex PCR rounds, a slightly modified ARM-PCR procedure. Each of the first two PCR rounds ran for around 11 cycles and used multiplex TRBV1-TRBV30 forward primers together with a Cbeta reverse primer. Sample barcodes and Illumina adapters were attached in a final 25-cycle PCR using Deep VentR polymerase. Before sequencing, amplicons of 200-500 bp were gel-purified using a QIAquick gel extraction kit. TCRbeta amplicons were sequenced on an Illumina HiSeq 2500 with 250-bp paired-end reads. In the source study's methods: To recover full CDR3 sequences, reads were quality-trimmed using Trimmomatic v0.33 and paired reads were then merged using FLASH v1.2.11. V, D and J germline segments were assigned to the rearranged TCRbeta sequences using MiGEC v1.2.1b. Clonotype statistics and Shannon-Wiener diversity indices were calculated with VDJtools v1.0.0. Except for diversity analysis, only the 250 most abundant clonotypes of each sample were used in subsequent analyses to reduce sampling bias. The public sequencing data were trimmed at Q25 with fastp and processed into clonotypes with MiXCR by TCRdb, which kept only in-frame beta chains. Rows merge per CDR3 protein into single entries with the most common DNA and genes. These V and J calls originate from TCRdb's pipeline instead of the authors' own analysis. The sample yields more than 100,000 distinct CDR3 sequences; 65% were counted once. The leading ten clones occupy around 9% of the sample.

Without any cell sorting, total RNA and DNA were co-extracted from approximately 20-30 mg of bulk tissue using the AllPrep DNA/RNA mini kit. Roughly five patients with histopathologically diagnosed primary liver carcinoma underwent surgical resection in China between November 2015 and March 2016. At the time of sampling, the patients had chronic HBV infection and had not received any treatment. Each tumor was sampled at five spatially separated regions: the superior, inferior, left-lateral and right-lateral poles and the tumor centre. According to histology, viable tumor cells made up more than 85% of every tumor sample. Fresh tumor and adjacent tissue pieces were bisected, with one half stored in RNAlater at -80 degrees C and the other half sent for histology. The CDR3 has 15 amino acids, counting the end cysteine and phenylalanine. Of the read, only the CDR3 DNA is kept; its 45 bases are in frame from base 1. CDR1 and CDR2 are drawn from the germline V gene: SGHRS, YFSETQ. V trim: 1 base; J trim: 3 bases; unmatched bases: 6.

General conclusions and limits of the study: With just a handful of patients in the study, the authors point out that the findings should be validated in a larger study. Comparison of CD4+ and CD8+ T cell repertoires was precluded by the use of bulk unsorted samples. Consistent with antigen-driven expansion, pairs of tumor regions showed higher repertoire overlap (mean roughly 35%) than either tumor-adjacent pairs (approximately 17%) or tumor-blood pairs (around 15%). Only about 8-24% of top clones were present in all five regions of a tumor, suggesting spatial heterogeneity of tumor-infiltrating T cells. Because only the TCR beta chain was sequenced and unpaired alpha chains were not captured, true repertoire diversity is likely underestimated. The top 250 clones made up a significantly larger repertoire fraction in tumors than in blood (p = 0.039).

Sequences were obtained from liver tumor tissue from sampling region 1. Explained via the paper, the cell subset or site label denotes: tumor region T1, superior pole. The receptor chain draws on TRBV5-1 and TRBJ2-7, with 8 bases aligning to TRBD1. This TCR derives from an older woman with primary liver carcinoma and hepatitis B virus infection. The CDR3 region has the sequence CASSLWTGPFYEQYF. Here is the DNA: TGCGCCAGCAGCTTGTGGACAGGGCCATTCTACGAGCAGTACTTC.